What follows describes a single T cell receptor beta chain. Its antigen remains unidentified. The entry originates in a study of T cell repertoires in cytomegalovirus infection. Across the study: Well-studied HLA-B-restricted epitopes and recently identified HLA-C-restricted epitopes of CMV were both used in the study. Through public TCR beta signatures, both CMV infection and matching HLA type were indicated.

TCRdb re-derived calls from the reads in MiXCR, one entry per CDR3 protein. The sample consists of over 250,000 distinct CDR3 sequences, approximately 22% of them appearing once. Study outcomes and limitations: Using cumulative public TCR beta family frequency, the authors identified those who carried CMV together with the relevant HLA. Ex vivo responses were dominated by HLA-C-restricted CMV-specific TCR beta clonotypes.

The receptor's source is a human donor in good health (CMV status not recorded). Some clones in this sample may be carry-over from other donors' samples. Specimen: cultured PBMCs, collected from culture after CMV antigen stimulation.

The CDR3 loop reads CSVMDRAIYNEQFF. The CDR3 DNA reads TGCAGCGTCATGGACAGGGCGATATACAATGAGCAGTTCTTC. The gene calls are TRBV29-1 and TRBJ2-1; 8 bases line up with TRBD1. Germline CDR1 SQVTM, CDR2 ANQGSEA. The CDR3 is 14 amino acids. V was clipped by 6 bases and J by 4 bases; unmatched bases: 8.